These T cell receptor beta chains were read from a single sample in a study of cytomegalovirus exposure and HLA in healthy donors. Data came from immunoSEQ multiplex PCR; TCRdb stores just in-frame clones and leaves some out. The repertoire holds 200,000 to 250,000 clones, with approximately 70% as singletons. Input material: PBMCs. These receptors all come from a man aged 40-49 years in good health and CMV-seropositive. Each CDR3 is given with its conserved first and last residue. D genes are given only for firm matches. Not all rows give a size; the values are once, few, many and, for expanded clones, a class.

J gene | V gene | clone size | D gene | CDR3 DNA | CDR3 protein
TRBJ2-3 | TRBV27 | . | TRBD2 | TGTGCCAGCAGTTCCTCCCCGTTTAGGACTAGCGGGCGTACAGATACGCAGTATTTT | CASSSSPFRTSGRTDTQYF
TRBJ1-1 | TRBV20-1 | . | . | TGCAGTGTAAGACAGAACACTGAAGCTTTCTTT | CSVRQNTEAFF
TRBJ1-3 | TRBV7-2 | . | . | TGTGCCAGCAGCTTGGGCGGGGGGAACTCTGGAAACACCATATATTTT | CASSLGGGNSGNTIYF
TRBJ1-1 | TRBV7-9 | . | TRBD1 | TGTGCCAGCAGCTCAGACAGGGGGACGACTGAAGCTTTCTTT | CASSSDRGTTEAFF
TRBJ1-2 | TRBV2 | . | . | TGTGCCAGCAGGGTGGCCGCGGCGGCCTATGGCTACACCTTC | CASRVAAAAYGYTF
TRBJ2-7 | TRBV5-1 | . | TRBD2 | TGCGCCAGCAGCTCAACCGGGACTACGGACGAGCAGTACTTC | CASSSTGTTDEQYF
TRBJ2-3 | TRBV27 | . | TRBD2 | TGTGCCAGCAGACTAGCGGGGGGGTGGGGCACAGATACGCAGTATTTT | CASRLAGGWGTDTQYF
TRBJ1-5 | TRBV16 | . | . | TGTGCCAGCAGTCAAGGACGGGCTACGGAGGCCCAGCATTTT | CASSQGRATEAQHF
TRBJ1-4 | TRBV29-1 | few | TRBD1 | TGCAGCGCCAGACAGGGAGATGAAAAACTGTTTTTT | CSARQGDEKLFF
TRBJ2-7 | TRBV6-1 | . | TRBD2 | TGTGCCAGCAGTGAATACACTAGCGGGGGGCCCCTGGACGAGCAGTACTTC | CASSEYTSGGPLDEQYF
TRBJ2-1 | TRBV27 | . | . | TGTGCCACCTCTCGGAGCTCCTACAATGAGCAGTTCTTC | CATSRSSYNEQFF
TRBJ2-7 | TRBV6-1 | few | TRBD1 | TGTGCCAGCAGTGCCCGGGGACAGTGGGGAGACTACGAGCAGTACTTC | CASSARGQWGDYEQYF
TRBJ1-1 | TRBV19 | once | . | TGTGCCAGTAGTATCGTAGGGAGGGGTACTGAAGCTTTCTTT | CASSIVGRGTEAFF
TRBJ2-1 | TRBV5-4 | . | . | TGTGCCAGCAGTTTTGCGGGGGCGCACAATGAGCAGTTCTTC | CASSFAGAHNEQFF
TRBJ2-2 | TRBV18 | . | . | TGTGCCAGCTCCCGACGGGAGACCGGGGAGCTGTTTTTT | CASSRRETGELFF
TRBJ2-7 | TRBV2 | few | . | TGTGCCAGCAGTGACAGTCACTCCTACGAGCAGTACTTC | CASSDSHSYEQYF
TRBJ2-1 | TRBV7-7 | once | TRBD2 | TGTGCCAGCAGCTTAGGTGTGATAGGGGCGGGGGGACCACAGGAGCAGTTCTTC | CASSLGVIGAGGPQEQFF
TRBJ2-7 | TRBV10-1 | . | . | TGCGCCAGCAGTGAGTCAGGAGGGACTGATTACGAGCAGTACTTC | CASSESGGTDYEQYF
TRBJ1-1 | TRBV2 | . | . | TGTGCCAGCAGGGTCGGACTCCTGAACACTGAAGCTTTCTTT | CASRVGLLNTEAFF
TRBJ2-5 | TRBV10-3 | . | . | TGTGCCATCTCGGATCAGGGAGAGACCCAGTACTTC | CAISDQGETQYF
TRBJ2-5 | TRBV10-3 | . | . | TGTGCCATCAGTGAGCGCGGGCGGGGTCAAGAGACCCAGTACTTC | CAISERGRGQETQYF
TRBJ2-5 | TRBV21-1 | . | . | TGTGCCAGCAGCCTCGAGGGGGACCAAGAGACCCAGTACTTC | CASSLEGDQETQYF
TRBJ2-1 | TRBV4-2 | . | . | TGTGCCAGCAGCCAAGAATTACTGATGAGCTCCTACAATGAGCAGTTCTTC | CASSQELLMSSYNEQFF